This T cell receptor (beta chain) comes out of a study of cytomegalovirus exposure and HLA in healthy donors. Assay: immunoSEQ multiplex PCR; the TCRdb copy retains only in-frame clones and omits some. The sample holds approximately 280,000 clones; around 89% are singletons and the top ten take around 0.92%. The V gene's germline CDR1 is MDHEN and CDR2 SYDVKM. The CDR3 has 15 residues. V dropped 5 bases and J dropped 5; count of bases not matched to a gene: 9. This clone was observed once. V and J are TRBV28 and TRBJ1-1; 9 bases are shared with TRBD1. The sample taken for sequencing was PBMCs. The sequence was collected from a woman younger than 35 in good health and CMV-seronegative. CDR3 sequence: CASSLIQGAGTEAFF. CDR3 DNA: TGTGCCAGCAGTCTAATACAGGGGGCAGGGACTGAAGCTTTCTTT. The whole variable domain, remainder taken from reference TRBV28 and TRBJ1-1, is DVKVTQSSRYLVKRTGEKVFLECVQDMDHENMFWYRQDPGLGLRLIYFSYDVKMKEKGDIPEGYSVSREKKERFSLILESASTNQTSMYLCASSLIQGAGTEAFFGQGTRLTVV.